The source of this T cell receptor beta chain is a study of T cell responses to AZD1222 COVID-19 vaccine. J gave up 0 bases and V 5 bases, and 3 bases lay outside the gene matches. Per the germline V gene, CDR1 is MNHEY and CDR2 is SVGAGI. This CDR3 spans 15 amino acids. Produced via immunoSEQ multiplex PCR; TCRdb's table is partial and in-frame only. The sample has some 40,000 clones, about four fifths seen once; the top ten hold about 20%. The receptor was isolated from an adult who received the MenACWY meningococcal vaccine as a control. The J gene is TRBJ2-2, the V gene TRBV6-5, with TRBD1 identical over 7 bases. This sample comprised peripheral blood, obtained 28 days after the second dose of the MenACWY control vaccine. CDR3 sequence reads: CASSRQGANTGELFF. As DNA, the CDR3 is TGTGCCAGCAGTAGACAGGGTGCGAACACCGGGGAGCTGTTTTTT.